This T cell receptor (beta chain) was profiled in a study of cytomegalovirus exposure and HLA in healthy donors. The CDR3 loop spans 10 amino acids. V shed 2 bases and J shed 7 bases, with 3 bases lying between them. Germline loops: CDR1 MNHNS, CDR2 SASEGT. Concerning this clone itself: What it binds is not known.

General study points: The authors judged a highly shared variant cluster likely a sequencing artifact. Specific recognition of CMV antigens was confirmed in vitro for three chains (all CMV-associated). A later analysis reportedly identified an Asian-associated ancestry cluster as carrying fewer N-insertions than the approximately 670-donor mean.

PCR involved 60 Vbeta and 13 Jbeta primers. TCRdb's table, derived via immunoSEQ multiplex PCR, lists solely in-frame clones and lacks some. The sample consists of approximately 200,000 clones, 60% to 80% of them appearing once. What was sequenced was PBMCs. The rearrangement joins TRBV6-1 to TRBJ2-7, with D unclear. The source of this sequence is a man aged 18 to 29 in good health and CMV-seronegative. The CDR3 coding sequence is TGTGCCAGCAGTGAACGGGAGCAGTACTTC. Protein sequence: CASSEREQYF.